A selection of T cell receptor beta chains follows, all from one sample in a study of blood T cell repertoires in COVID-19. Data came from immunoSEQ multiplex PCR; TCRdb stores just in-frame clones and leaves some out. The table includes about 230,000 clones, about nine tenths detected once. Material for sequencing was PBMCs or T cells enriched from blood (not recorded which). These receptors were collected from a woman between 35 and 50 years old with acute COVID-19. Each CDR3 is given with its conserved first and last residue. A D gene is named only where the DNA matches it firmly. Clone size, where shown, is once, few, many, or a class for clones that have expanded.

D,J,length,V,size,DNA,CDR3
TRBD1,TRBJ1-5,14,TRBV11-2,-,TGTGCCAGCAGCTTTCGACAGGGGTCATGGCCCCAGCATTTT,CASSFRQGSWPQHF
-,TRBJ1-2,13,TRBV20-1,-,TGCAGTGCTAGTACGACATATAACTATGGCTACACCTTC,CSASTTYNYGYTF
-,TRBJ1-1,12,TRBV19,-,TGTGCCAGTCTTCGGGGGAACACTGAAGCTTTCTTT,CASLRGNTEAFF
TRBD1,TRBJ1-2,14,TRBV15,-,TGTGCCACCAGCAGGGGGGACAGGGAATATGGCTACACCTTC,CATSRGDREYGYTF
TRBD1,TRBJ2-7,14,TRBV29-1,-,TGCAGCGTTGAAGATGGGGACAGGGATTACGAGCAGTACTTC,CSVEDGDRDYEQYF
TRBD1,TRBJ1-5,15,TRBV27,-,TGTGCCAGCAGTAACGGACAGGGGAAAGATCAGCCCCAGCATTTT,CASSNGQGKDQPQHF
TRBD2,TRBJ2-3,16,TRBV9,-,TGTGCCAGCAGTGAAACCGGGACTACCATCACAGATACGCAGTATTTT,CASSETGTTITDTQYF
-,TRBJ1-3,16,TRBV5-1,-,TGCGCCAGCAGCCCGGGACTTAGGGACTCTGGAAACACCATATATTTT,CASSPGLRDSGNTIYF
-,TRBJ1-2,20,TRBV9,-,TGTGCCAGCAGCCACCGATGGATCGGTCGGGTGGAAGTCCACAACTATGGCTACACCTTC,CASSHRWIGRVEVHNYGYTF
TRBD1,TRBJ2-2,16,TRBV11-2,once,TGTGCCAGCAGCTTAGGGGCGAGGGGGCTGAGCGGGGAGCTGTTTTTT,CASSLGARGLSGELFF
-,TRBJ1-1,13,TRBV6-5,-,TGTGCCAGCAGGAGGGCAGGGAACACTGAAGCTTTCTTT,CASRRAGNTEAFF
-,TRBJ1-1,12,TRBV11-2,-,TGTGCCAGCAGCTTAATCTACGGTGAAGCTTTCTTT,CASSLIYGEAFF
TRBD1,TRBJ2-2,18,TRBV24-1,-,TGTGCCACCAGTGATCCGCTCCCGGGACAGGGGAACACCGGGGAGCTGTTTTTT,CATSDPLPGQGNTGELFF
-,TRBJ2-7,14,TRBV6-1,-,TGTGCCAGCAGTGAAAAGGGGGTCTCCTACGAGCAGTACTTC,CASSEKGVSYEQYF
TRBD1,TRBJ2-1,14,TRBV6-5,-,TGTGCCAGCAGAGTCGGACAGGACTACAATGAGCAGTTCTTC,CASRVGQDYNEQFF
-,TRBJ2-2,15,TRBV9,-,TGTGCCAGCAGCGTTGTTAGTTCGAACACCGGGGAGCTGTTTTTT,CASSVVSSNTGELFF
-,TRBJ1-3,13,TRBV11-2,-,TGTGCCAGCAGCCAACAACGTGGAAACACCATATATTTT,CASSQQRGNTIYF
TRBD2,TRBJ2-2,18,TRBV12-5,-,TGTGCTAGTGGTTTGGTAGTTGGGACTAGCATATTCACCGGGGAGCTGTTTTTT,CASGLVVGTSIFTGELFF
-,TRBJ1-5,16,TRBV5-6,-,TGTGCCAGCAGCCTCAGTCCGGGGGGCTACGATCAGCCCCAGCATTTT,CASSLSPGGYDQPQHF
TRBD1,TRBJ1-1,14,TRBV18,-,TGTGCCAGCTCACCAACCCAGGGGGGCACTGAAGCTTTCTTT,CASSPTQGGTEAFF
-,TRBJ1-4,14,TRBV15,-,TGTGCCACGCGGACTGGGGCAACTAATGAAAAACTGTTTTTT,CATRTGATNEKLFF
-,TRBJ1-2,15,TRBV11-3,few,TGTGCCAGCAGCCCCGGAGGGCTACTAAGAGAGGGCTACACCTTC,CASSPGGLLREGYTF
-,TRBJ2-1,15,TRBV7-2,-,TGTGCCAGCAGCTTAGTTCTGGGCATATACAATGAGCAGTTCTTC,CASSLVLGIYNEQFF
-,TRBJ2-1,13,TRBV6-2/TRBV6-3,once,TGTGCCAGCAGTTTCCTAGCCGACAATGAGCAGTTCTTC,CASSFLADNEQFF
TRBD2,TRBJ2-1,15,TRBV7-2,once,TGTGCCAGCAGCTCAAGGGGACTAGCGGACAATGAGCAGTTCTTC,CASSSRGLADNEQFF
-,TRBJ2-1,13,TRBV11-3,-,TGTGCCAGCAGCGGCGAGAGGCAGTATGAGCAGTTCTTC,CASSGERQYEQFF
-,TRBJ2-7,12,TRBV5-1,-,TGCGCCAGCAGCTCCAAAGGGGTCGAGCAGTACTTC,CASSSKGVEQYF
-,TRBJ1-6,16,TRBV4-3,once,TGCGCCAGCAGCCAAGATTTCGGGGGCTATAATTCACCCCTCCACTTT,CASSQDFGGYNSPLHF
TRBD1,TRBJ1-1,15,TRBV19,-,TGTGCCAGTAGTGTTACCGGGACAGGGGGCCCTGAAGCTTTCTTT,CASSVTGTGGPEAFF
-,TRBJ1-2,16,TRBV3-1/TRBV3-2,-,TGTGCCAGCAGCCAAAGGACAGCAGTCGGGTCAAGTGGCTACACCTTC,CASSQRTAVGSSGYTF
TRBD1,TRBJ1-5,16,TRBV19,-,TGTGCCAGTATCCCCGGGACAGGGTATAAGGGACAGCCCCAGCATTTT,CASIPGTGYKGQPQHF
-,TRBJ2-7,16,TRBV5-4,-,TGTGCCAGCAGCGTCCCGGGGCTAGCGAGCTCCTACGAGCAGTACTTC,CASSVPGLASSYEQYF
-,TRBJ1-5,16,TRBV2,-,TGTGCCAGCAGTGAACCCCGCGGGGGGGGAGGTCAGCCCCAGCATTTT,CASSEPRGGGGQPQHF
TRBD1,TRBJ2-7,16,TRBV5-6,-,TGTGCCAGCAGCTTGTGGTACAGGGGGGACGTGTCCGAGCAGTACTTC,CASSLWYRGDVSEQYF
-,TRBJ1-6,13,TRBV27,-,TGTGCCAGCAGTTTGAGGGGGAGTTCACCCCTCCACTTT,CASSLRGSSPLHF
-,TRBJ2-2,14,TRBV11-2,-,TGTGCCAGCAGCTTAGATCCCTCGTTGGGGGAGCTGTTTTTT,CASSLDPSLGELFF
-,TRBJ1-2,15,TRBV6-5,-,TGTGCCAGCAGTTACTCGGTAGCTTATTCCTATGGCTACACCTTC,CASSYSVAYSYGYTF
-,TRBJ2-3,16,TRBV6-5,-,TGTGCCAGCAGTTCCTGGGGGGACAGTAGCTCAGATACGCAGTATTTT,CASSSWGDSSSDTQYF
TRBD2,TRBJ2-1,14,TRBV27,-,TGTGCCAGCAGTTGGGGCGGGAGAGGCAATGAGCAGTTCTTC,CASSWGGRGNEQFF
TRBD1,TRBJ1-2,14,TRBV25-1,-,TGTGCCAGCAGTGACGACAGGGGGGCCAGTGGCTACACCTTC,CASSDDRGASGYTF
TRBD1,TRBJ2-7,14,TRBV7-2,once,TGTGCCAGCAGCTTTCCGGGACAGGGGAGGGAGCAGTACTTC,CASSFPGQGREQYF
-,TRBJ2-1,16,TRBV6-2/TRBV6-3,-,TGTGCCAGCAGCCGCAGGCCCTCCGGCCGCTACAATGAGCAGTTCTTC,CASSRRPSGRYNEQFF
TRBD1,TRBJ1-6,15,TRBV27,few,TGTGCCAGCAGATTTTCCTCAGGGGGAGGCTCACCCCTCCACTTT,CASRFSSGGGSPLHF
TRBD1,TRBJ1-2,15,TRBV19,-,TGTGCCAGTAGTATGTTCGACAGGGGTTCTTATGGCTACACCTTC,CASSMFDRGSYGYTF
-,TRBJ2-5,16,TRBV3-1/TRBV3-2,-,TGTGCCAGCACCCACTGTCCGCTCGGAGGTAAAAAGACCCAGTACTTC,CASTHCPLGGKKTQYF
TRBD2,TRBJ2-5,13,TRBV29-1,-,TGCAGCGTTGGCGGGGGGGCCCCAGAGACCCAGTACTTC,CSVGGGAPETQYF
-,TRBJ1-1,15,TRBV24-1,-,TGTGCCACCAGGATCGATCGCAGGGAGGGCACTGAAGCTTTCTTT,CATRIDRREGTEAFF
TRBD1,TRBJ1-1,14,TRBV2,-,TGTGCCAGCAGTATCGGGACAGGGAGAGGTGAAGCTTTCTTT,CASSIGTGRGEAFF